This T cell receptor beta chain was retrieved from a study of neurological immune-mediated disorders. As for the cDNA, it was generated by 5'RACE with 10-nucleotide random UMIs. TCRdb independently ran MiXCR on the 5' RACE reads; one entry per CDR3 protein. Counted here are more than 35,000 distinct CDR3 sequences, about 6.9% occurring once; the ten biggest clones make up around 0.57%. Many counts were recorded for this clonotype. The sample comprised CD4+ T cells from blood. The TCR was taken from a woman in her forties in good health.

CDR3 in amino acids: CSGGQPNTEAFF. The DNA of the CDR3 is TGCAGCGGGGGACAGCCGAACACTGAAGCTTTCTTT. This chain joins TRBV29-1 and TRBJ1-1; 7 bases are shared with TRBD1. CDR1 is SQVTM and CDR2 is ANQGSEA in the germline V gene. The CDR3 spans 12 residues. Germline trimming cut 7 bases from V and 1 base from J; bases unmatched to any gene: 3.